This T cell receptor (beta chain) was recovered during a study of T cell responses to AZD1222 COVID-19 vaccine. Assay: immunoSEQ multiplex PCR; the TCRdb copy retains only in-frame clones and omits some. The sample shows 150,000 or so clones, approximately 93% of them seen only once. This clone was seen only once. The CDR3 contains 14 residues. Germline assignment: CDR1 ENHRY and CDR2 SYGVKD. Trimming took 0 bases from V and 3 from J, leaving 8 bases between them. J is TRBJ1-1 and V is TRBV10-3, with D tentatively TRBD1 (6 bases). The input for sequencing was peripheral blood, taken on day 0 of AZD1222 vaccination. This clonotype originated in an adult in good health. The CDR3, as DNA: TGTGCCATCAGTGAGTCGGCAGGGGACACTGAAGCTTTCTTT. Encoded protein: CAISESAGDTEAFF.